This T cell receptor beta chain comes out of a study of control samples from healthy donors and cancer patients. Method: immunoSEQ multiplex PCR; TCRdb's copy keeps in-frame clones and lacks some. The sample contains some 150,000 clones, 90% to 95% of which appear only once. With 7 bases clipped from V and 1 base from J, the junction kept 4 bases outside the gene matches. Germline V gene lookup returns CDR1 SGHAT and CDR2 FQNNGV. The CDR3 extends over 15 amino acids. V is TRBV11-2 and J is TRBJ2-2; 9 bases match TRBD2. The sequence came from a man aged 60 to 75 with colorectal cancer. The sample taken for sequencing was PBMCs. This chain's CDR3 is CASTLSGGNTGELFF. CDR3 DNA sequence: TGTGCCAGCACCCTTAGCGGGGGGAACACCGGGGAGCTGTTTTTT.